The 23 T cell receptor beta chains given below trace back to one sample, sequenced in a study of control samples from healthy donors and cancer patients. TCRdb's copy holds only in-frame clones and misses some; the assay was immunoSEQ multiplex PCR. Of about 150,000 clones in the sample, around 92% were seen once. The sequenced sample consisted of blood. These TCRs come from a man in his thirties or forties in good health.

The V and J genes are TRBV19 and TRBJ1-1; perhaps TRBD1 as D (6 bases). The CDR3 has 13 amino acids. The ends were cut back, 4 bases at V and 5 bases at J, with 11 bases in the middle. Germline V lookup: CDR1 LNHDA, CDR2 SQIVND (reference sequence). The CDR3 region is CASSTRGGTEAFF. In DNA form, the CDR3 reads TGTGCCAGTAGTACAAGAGGGGGGACTGAAGCTTTCTTT.

The V call is TRBV28, the J call TRBJ1-2; the match to TRBD1 covers 7 bases. Germline V CDR1 and CDR2: MDHEN, SYDVKM. This CDR3 comprises 12 residues. Trimming took 7 bases from V and 7 from J; bases not matched to a gene: 6. CDR3 DNA: TGTGCCAGCAACGCAGGGGGACTTGGCTACACCTTC. It is translated as CASNAGGLGYTF.

The V gene is TRBV7-9, the J gene TRBJ1-1; maybe TRBD1 (5 bases). Germline V gene lookup returns CDR1 SEHNR and CDR2 FQNEAQ (reference sequence). V was clipped by 5 bases and J by 11 bases, with 18 bases between them. There are 13 residues in the CDR3. This CDR3 reads CASSDTPGTDAFF. DNA for the CDR3: TGTGCCAGCAGCGATACACCCGGGACCGACGCTTTCTTT. Complete variable domain (other parts from reference TRBV7-9 and TRBJ1-1): DTGVSQNPRHKITKRGQNVTFRCDPISEHNRLYWYRQTLGQGPEFLTYFQNEAQLEKSRLLSDRFSAERPKGSFSTLEIQRTEQGDSAMYLCASSDTPGTDAFFGQGTRLTVV.

This chain uses TRBV6-5 with TRBJ1-2; TRBD1 aligns across 7 bases. The CDR3 contains 15 residues. The germline gives CDR1 MNHEY, CDR2 SVGAGI. After removal of 7 bases from V and 1 base from J, the junction contained 9 bases not matched to a gene. For the CDR3, the DNA is TGTGCCAGCACTCCCCTACAGGGGCTTAACTATGGCTACACCTTC. This translates into CASTPLQGLNYGYTF.

This sequence joins TRBV6-5 and TRBJ2-2; unclear D gene. In germline, CDR1 is MNHEY, CDR2 SVGAGI. The CDR3 spans 16 residues. Deletions cut 4 bases from V and 1 base from J, with 13 bases between. In DNA form, the CDR3 reads TGTGCCAGCAGTTCCCCCCAAGCGTGGAACACCGGGGAGCTGTTTTTT. Translated, it gives CASSSPQAWNTGELFF.

The CDR3 here is CAMKAGVNTEAFF. The CDR3 DNA is TGTGCCATGAAGGCAGGGGTGAACACTGAAGCTTTCTTT. The rearrangement uses TRBV6-5 and TRBJ1-1; D is perhaps TRBD1 (6 bases). CDR3 length: 13 amino acids. CDR1 and CDR2 from the germline V gene are MNHEY and SVGAGI. Trimming pared 10 bases from V and 0 bases from J, leaving 12 bases between.

V is TRBV5-1 and J is TRBJ1-4, with a possible D match to TRBD1 (6 bases). Trimming stripped 2 bases from V and 0 bases from J, with 11 bases between. Looked up from germline, CDR1 is SGHRS and CDR2 is YFSETQ. CDR3 length: 16 residues. In nucleotides, the CDR3 is TGCGCCAGCAGCTTTACAGGGACTGCAACTAATGAAAAACTGTTTTTT. The encoded protein is CASSFTGTATNEKLFF.

This chain joins TRBV11-2 and TRBJ2-1, with TRBD2 identical over 9 bases. The ends lost 0 bases at V and 10 bases at J; junction bases unmatched: 10. Germline V gene data show CDR1 as SGHAT and CDR2 as FQNNGV. The CDR3 runs to 16 residues. The CDR3 here is CASSLEISGGREEQFF. In nucleotides, the CDR3 is TGTGCCAGCAGCTTAGAAATTAGCGGGGGAAGGGAGGAGCAGTTCTTC.

CDR3 residues: CASSVVLSRPAYNSPLHF. CDR3 nucleotides: TGTGCCAGCAGCGTAGTTTTATCGAGGCCTGCATATAATTCACCCCTCCACTTT. This sequence joins TRBV9 and TRBJ1-6; no firm D call. Per the germline V gene, CDR1 is SGDLS and CDR2 is YYNGEE. CDR3 length equals 18 residues. Trimming left V 0 bases short and J 4 bases short, with 17 bases between.

The chain combines TRBV5-1 with TRBJ1-2; TRBD1 is a possible D gene (6 bases). CDR1 and CDR2 (germline): SGHRS, YFSETQ. The CDR3 totals 15 residues. V was pared by 0 bases and J by 3 bases, with 12 bases between. CDR3 sequence: CASSLVQKGDYGYTF. As DNA, the CDR3 is TGCGCCAGCAGCTTGGTTCAAAAGGGGGACTATGGCTACACCTTC.

V and J are TRBV9 and TRBJ2-7, with 7 nucleotides matching TRBD2. V dropped 4 bases and J dropped 5; count of bases not matched to a gene: 18. Germline lookup yields CDR1 SGDLS and CDR2 YYNGEE. The CDR3 sequence is 17 residues long. As DNA, the CDR3 is TGTGCCAGCAGCTCCAAAGGCCTAGCGGCGCCTCGGGACGAGCAGTACTTC. Amino acid sequence: CASSSKGLAAPRDEQYF.

This clone appeared once. This sequence joins TRBV9 and TRBJ2-2; 8 bases map to TRBD1. Per germline, CDR1 SGDLS and CDR2 YYNGEE. V shed 3 bases, J shed 0 bases, and the junction held 4 bases outside the gene matches. This CDR3 is 16 amino acids long. CDR3 in amino acids: CASSAGQGANTGELFF. The CDR3 DNA is TGTGCCAGCAGCGCAGGACAGGGCGCGAACACCGGGGAGCTGTTTTTT.

The chain links TRBV29-1 to TRBJ2-7, with D tentatively TRBD2 (6 bases). Per germline, CDR1 SQVTM and CDR2 ANQGSEA. V gave up 2 bases and J gave up 7 bases, with 9 bases separating them. The CDR3 is 11 residues long. CDR3 coding DNA: TGCAGCGTTGAAAGGGGAGGAGAGCAGTACTTC. Translation gives CSVERGGEQYF.

The chain employs TRBV5-1 and TRBJ2-7, with 11 bases identical to TRBD1. V lost 3 bases and J lost 3; bases outside the gene matches: 2. The CDR3 loop spans 14 amino acids. From germline, CDR1 is SGHRS and CDR2 YFSETQ. The CDR3 loop reads CASSWGQGDYEQYF. CDR3 in DNA: TGCGCCAGCAGCTGGGGACAGGGGGACTACGAGCAGTACTTC.

The chain couples TRBV7-9 to TRBJ1-1; D unclear. CDR1 SEHNR and CDR2 FQNEAQ come from the germline V gene (reference sequence). V lost 1 base and J 0 bases, leaving 9 bases between the germline ends. This CDR3 has 15 amino acids. DNA for the CDR3: TGTGCCAGCAGCTTAGATAGTACTATGAACACTGAAGCTTTCTTT. Translation gives CASSLDSTMNTEAFF.

CDR3 coding DNA: TGTGCCAGTAGTGGGACTGCTTACTCCTACGAGCAGTACTTC. It encodes CASSGTAYSYEQYF. The V gene is TRBV19, the J gene TRBJ2-7; tentatively, D is TRBD2 (6 bases). Per germline, CDR1 LNHDA and CDR2 SQIVND (reference sequence). The CDR3 contains 14 residues. Trimming stripped 5 bases from V and 0 bases from J, with 11 bases between.

The J gene is TRBJ1-1, the V gene TRBV9; D perhaps matches TRBD1 (5 bases). The V end lost 4 bases, the J end lost 0 bases, and 10 bases lay between the germline ends. CDR3 length: 14 amino acids. Germline lookup yields CDR1 SGDLS and CDR2 YYNGEE. CDR3 DNA sequence: TGTGCCAGCAGCATGGACAACATGAACACTGAAGCTTTCTTT. Translation: CASSMDNMNTEAFF.

The chain carries TRBV27 and TRBJ2-7; D possibly corresponds to TRBD2 (6 bases). CDR3 length equals 16 residues. V was trimmed by 0 bases and J by 1 base, leaving 13 bases between them. Germline CDR1 is MNHEY and CDR2 is SMNVEV (reference sequence). CDR3 in DNA: TGTGCCAGCAGTTTATCTATGGAGGGTCGGTCCTACGAGCAGTACTTC. The encoded protein is CASSLSMEGRSYEQYF.

The chain carries TRBV15 and TRBJ1-2; perhaps TRBD1 as D (6 bases). CDR1 is LNHNV and CDR2 is YYDKDF in the germline V gene (reference sequence). The CDR3 spans 17 residues. V dropped 3 bases and J dropped 8 bases, with 25 bases sitting between them. The CDR3 protein is CATSRGRLGQLLGGYTF. In nucleotides, the CDR3 is TGTGCCACCAGCAGGGGGAGACTAGGACAGCTCCTGGGGGGCTACACCTTC.

The chain has TRBV10-2 and TRBJ2-7, with D hard to call. Germline V CDR1 and CDR2: WSHSY, SAAADI. There are 13 residues in the CDR3. Between the trimmed V and J ends, which lost 5 bases and 0 bases, there was a span of 8 bases. CDR3 in amino acids: CASSLTPSYEQYF. CDR3 sequence (DNA): TGCGCCAGCAGTCTCACCCCCTCCTACGAGCAGTACTTC.

V gene TRBV5-1 combines with J gene TRBJ2-1; no firm D call. This CDR3 has 13 amino acids. Trimming left V 3 bases short and J 7 bases short, with 11 bases between. Germline lookup yields CDR1 SGHRS and CDR2 YFSETQ. In DNA form, the CDR3 reads TGCGCCAGCAGCTGGATGGACGGGAATGAGCAGTTCTTC. The encoded protein is CASSWMDGNEQFF. The entire variable domain, with the rest obtained from reference TRBV5-1 and TRBJ2-1, is as follows: KAGVTQTPRYLIKTRGQQVTLSCSPISGHRSVSWYQQTPGQGLQFLFEYFSETQRNKGNFPGRFSGRQFSNSRSEMNVSTLELGDSALYLCASSWMDGNEQFFGPGTRLTVL.

The chain joins TRBV21-1 to TRBJ1-3. TRBV21-1 is an annotated pseudogene. The CDR3 consists of 18 residues. DNA of the CDR3: TGTGCCAGCAGCAAAGCGCTTCAGGAGGGGATCACTGGAAACACCATATATTTT. Translation gives CASSKALQEGITGNTIYF.

The V call is TRBV9, the J call TRBJ2-2; D gene uncertain. Germline V gene data show CDR1 as SGDLS and CDR2 as YYNGEE. The CDR3 has 13 residues. V shed 3 bases and J shed 1 base, with 4 bases lying between them. CDR3 sequence reads: CASSGQNTGELFF. Here the CDR3 DNA reads TGTGCCAGCAGCGGGCAGAACACCGGGGAGCTGTTTTTT. Full variable domain (remainder filled in from reference TRBV9 and TRBJ2-2): DSGVTQTPKHLITATGQRVTLRCSPRSGDLSVYWYQQSLDQGLQFLIQYYNGEERAKGNILERFSAQQFPDLHSELNLSSLELGDSALYFCASSGQNTGELFFGEGSRLTVL.